Presented here are 25 T cell receptor beta chains from one specimen sequenced in a study of blood T cell repertoires in COVID-19 (dated by TCRdb to about 2020). Libraries came from the immunoSEQ multiplex PCR assay. The immuneACCESS repertoire file appears here via TCRdb, limited to in-frame rearrangements. These files lack a portion of the clones; in checked studies, under half of the deficit traces to unresolved V genes, and the cause of the others is not known. The sample profile shows fewer than 300,000 clones; approximately 84% of them were found once. The top ten clonotypes cover over 1.1% of the sample. Sequences were obtained from peripheral blood. The source of these receptors is a human donor with COVID-19, enrolled during active disease. The donor label of this sample is uncertain.

The rearrangement links TRBV12-3 or TRBV12-4 to TRBJ2-7; 7 bases agree with TRBD1. V lost 4 bases to trimming and J lost 6 bases; unmatched junction nucleotides: 6. The CDR3 sequence is 13 residues long. CDR3 protein: CASSYLQGFEQYF. CDR3 nucleotides: TGTGCCAGCAGTTACCTACAGGGGTTCGAGCAGTACTTC.

V is TRBV28 and J is TRBJ1-1; 8 bases align to TRBD1. Germline V gene sequence: CDR1 MDHEN, CDR2 SYDVKM. Trimming at V came to 6 bases and at J to 6 bases, leaving 9 bases not matched to a gene. CDR3 length equals 14 residues. The CDR3 sequence is CASSKGQVGPEAFF. The CDR3, as DNA: TGTGCCAGCAGCAAGGGACAGGTGGGGCCTGAAGCTTTCTTT. Together with reference TRBV28 and TRBJ1-1, the CDR3 gives the full variable domain: DVKVTQSSRYLVKRTGEKVFLECVQDMDHENMFWYRQDPGLGLRLIYFSYDVKMKEKGDIPEGYSVSREKKERFSLILESASTNQTSMYLCASSKGQVGPEAFFGQGTRLTVV.

This clone showed up just once. The chain's CDR3 is CASSPRDSTYEQYF. CDR3 DNA sequence: TGTGCCAGCAGCCCCCGGGACAGCACCTACGAGCAGTACTTC. V is TRBV7-9 and J is TRBJ2-7; 7 nucleotides match TRBD1. CDR3 length: 14 residues. J gave up 2 bases and V 5 bases, and 6 bases lay outside the gene matches. The germline gives CDR1 SEHNR, CDR2 FQNEAQ (reference sequence).

As DNA, the CDR3 is TGTGCCAGCAGCACAGGGGGCAGTGGGTACGAGCAGTACTTC. Translation gives CASSTGGSGYEQYF. The genes are TRBV7-9 and TRBJ2-7; 9 bases match TRBD1. The CDR3 consists of 14 residues. Trimming took 5 bases from V and 4 from J; bases not matched to a gene: 6. The germline CDR1 and CDR2 sequences are SEHNR and FQNEAQ (reference sequence).

V usage is TRBV6-5 and J usage is TRBJ2-1; D remains unclear. This CDR3 contains 16 residues. CDR1 and CDR2 from the germline V gene are MNHEY and SVGAGI. V was clipped by 0 bases and J by 4 bases, with 13 bases between them. The CDR3 loop is CASSYSDGSPYNEQFF. The DNA for the CDR3 is TGTGCCAGCAGTTACTCCGACGGGTCCCCTTACAATGAGCAGTTCTTC.

CDR3 sequence reads: CAWRVAGGSYEQYF. CDR3 sequence (DNA): TGTGCCTGGAGGGTAGCGGGTGGCTCCTACGAGCAGTACTTC. The chain carries TRBV30 and TRBJ2-7, with TRBD2 identical over 7 bases. The V gene's germline CDR1 is GTSNPN and CDR2 SVGIG (reference sequence). This CDR3 is 14 amino acids long. Unmatched junction bases numbered 5, after V lost 3 bases and J lost 0 bases.

The chain carries TRBV5-8 and TRBJ1-1; perhaps TRBD1 as D (5 bases). Germline-derived CDR1 and CDR2 are SGHTS and YDEGEE. The CDR3 is made up of 15 amino acids. The ends were cut back, 0 bases at V and 0 bases at J, with 9 bases in the middle. The CDR3 is CASSLGGGMNTEAFF. CDR3 DNA sequence: TGTGCCAGCAGCTTGGGGGGGGGTATGAACACTGAAGCTTTCTTT.

The gene calls are TRBV30 and TRBJ2-5; TRBD1 matches at 9 bases. This CDR3 has 13 amino acids. V trimming: 8 bases; J trimming: 3 bases; junction bases outside the gene matches: 7. Germline lookup yields CDR1 GTSNPN and CDR2 SVGIG (reference sequence). The CDR3 loop is CAAPRDREETQYF. For the CDR3, the DNA is TGTGCCGCTCCGAGGGACAGGGAAGAGACCCAGTACTTC. The full variable domain, rest sourced from reference TRBV30 and TRBJ2-5, is SQTIHQWPATLVQPVGSPLSLECTVEGTSNPNLYWYRQAAGRGLQLLFYSVGIGQISSEVPQNLSASRPQDRQFILSSKKLLLSDSGFYLCAAPRDREETQYFGPGTRLLVL.

The gene calls are TRBV6-5 and TRBJ1-5; TRBD1 might be the D (6 bases). This CDR3 has 14 amino acids. The germline gives CDR1 MNHEY, CDR2 SVGAGI. With 3 bases removed from V and 3 bases from J, the gap between germline ends came to 9 bases. The CDR3 here is CASSYYRANQPQHF. Here the CDR3 DNA reads TGTGCCAGCAGTTATTACAGGGCCAATCAGCCCCAGCATTTT.

The chain is built from TRBV4-3 and TRBJ1-1, with D unclear. Trimming removed 0 bases from V and 3 bases from J, with 5 bases in between. The CDR3 covers 13 residues. Germline V gives CDR1 LGHNA, CDR2 YSLEER. The CDR3 sequence is CASSQEADTEAFF. CDR3 DNA sequence: TGCGCCAGCAGCCAAGAGGCGGACACTGAAGCTTTCTTT.

This chain links TRBV5-6 with TRBJ2-7; 8 bases line up with TRBD1. CDR1 is SGHDT and CDR2 is YYEEEE in the germline V gene. This CDR3 spans 17 amino acids. Germline trimming cut 4 bases from V and 2 bases from J; bases unmatched to any gene: 14. The DNA for the CDR3 is TGTGCCAGCAGCCTCAGGACAGGGTGGGGATCTACCTACGAGCAGTACTTC. Its protein is CASSLRTGWGSTYEQYF.

The V and J genes are TRBV28 and TRBJ1-6; a weak D match, TRBD1 (6 bases). The length of the CDR3 is 15 residues. CDR1 and CDR2 from the germline V gene are MDHEN and SYDVKM. Trimming pared 3 bases from V and 11 bases from J, leaving 17 bases between. The CDR3, as DNA: TGTGCCAGCAGTTTTGAAAACAGGGCGTTGCCACCCCTCCACTTT. Residues: CASSFENRALPPLHF.

J is TRBJ2-5 and V is TRBV7-9; tentative D call: TRBD2 (5 bases). CDR3 length: 14 amino acids. V was cut by 5 bases and J by 0 bases, with 10 bases left in between. Germline V lookup: CDR1 SEHNR, CDR2 FQNEAQ (reference sequence). Here the CDR3 reads CASSHLLDQETQYF. CDR3 coding DNA: TGTGCCAGCAGCCACCTACTAGACCAAGAGACCCAGTACTTC.

The chain recombines TRBV19 with TRBJ2-5; TRBD1 aligns across 9 bases. Germline CDR1 LNHDA, CDR2 SQIVND (reference sequence). The CDR3 extends over 16 amino acids. V shed 3 bases and J 4 bases; nucleotides not matched to a gene: 9. CDR3 nucleotides: TGTGCCAGTAGTATTGGCCGGGACAGGGTTGCAGAGACCCAGTACTTC. As protein: CASSIGRDRVAETQYF.

The chain is built from TRBV5-5 and TRBJ1-2, with D unclear. Germline lookup yields CDR1 SGHKS and CDR2 YYEKEE (reference sequence). V was pared by 0 bases and J by 4 bases, with 10 bases between. The CDR3 runs 14 residues. CDR3 loop: CASSLGGGVYGYTF. CDR3 nucleotides: TGTGCCAGCAGCTTGGGCGGCGGAGTCTATGGCTACACCTTC.

This chain uses TRBV4-3 with TRBJ2-1; 7 bases are shared with TRBD2. The V gene end was trimmed by 1 base and the J gene end by 6 bases; junction bases not matched to a gene: 6. This CDR3 contains 15 residues. In germline, CDR1 is LGHNA, CDR2 YSLEER. The CDR3 spells CASSQGGSRINEQFF. The CDR3 DNA is TGCGCCAGCAGCCAAGGCGGGAGTAGGATCAATGAGCAGTTCTTC.

The chain uses TRBV5-5 and TRBJ2-7, with TRBD1 identical over 7 bases. The CDR3 length is 12 residues. V shed 2 bases, J shed 8 bases, and the junction held 4 bases outside the gene matches. Germline lookup yields CDR1 SGHKS and CDR2 YYEKEE (reference sequence). The CDR3: CASSLTGEKQYF. The CDR3 DNA reads TGTGCCAGCAGCTTAACAGGGGAAAAGCAGTACTTC.

The rearrangement links TRBV29-1 to TRBJ2-1; the match to TRBD1 covers 7 bases. The CDR3 is 12 residues long. Trimming removed 7 bases from V and 3 bases from J; junction bases left unmatched: 3. The germline V gene has CDR1 SQVTM and CDR2 ANQGSEA. The CDR3 region has the DNA TGCAGCGAAGGACAGGTCTACAATGAGCAGTTCTTC. Translated: CSEGQVYNEQFF.

The chain uses TRBV11-1 and TRBJ1-5, with unresolved D. V lost 3 bases and J 5 bases, leaving 8 bases between the germline ends. Germline CDR1 reads SGHAT; CDR2 reads FQDESV (reference sequence). The CDR3 totals 13 residues. The DNA of the CDR3 is TGTGCCAGCAGCTTGGGCTTGGATCAGCCCCAGCATTTT. It is translated as CASSLGLDQPQHF. The full variable domain, rest sourced from reference TRBV11-1 and TRBJ1-5, is EAEVAQSPRYKITEKSQAVAFWCDPISGHATLYWYRQILGQGPELLVQFQDESVVDDSQLPKDRFSAERLKGVDSTLKIQPAELGDSAMYLCASSLGLDQPQHFGDGTRLSIL.

This clone was seen only once. V and J are TRBV25-1 and TRBJ1-5; 7 nucleotides align to TRBD1. Germline V gene lookup returns CDR1 MGHDK and CDR2 SYGVNS. V shed 2 bases, J shed 3 bases, and the junction held 4 bases outside the gene matches. This CDR3 is 15 amino acids long. CDR3 DNA: TGTGCCAGCAGTGAAGGGGGACAGAACAATCAGCCCCAGCATTTT. Its translation is CASSEGGQNNQPQHF.

The chain joins TRBV9 to TRBJ2-2, with 8 positions matching TRBD2. The CDR3 has 17 amino acids. Unmatched junction bases numbered 13, after V lost 2 bases and J lost 7 bases. From germline, CDR1 is SGDLS and CDR2 YYNGEE. This CDR3 is CASSVSGLAWYRGELFF. The DNA of the CDR3 is TGTGCCAGCAGCGTCTCAGGACTAGCTTGGTACCGCGGGGAGCTGTTTTTT.

The rearrangement links TRBV29-1 to TRBJ2-1, with D possibly matching TRBD2 (7 bases). Germline V gives CDR1 SQVTM, CDR2 ANQGSEA. The CDR3 runs to 12 residues. The V end was cut by 7 bases, the J end by 9 bases, with 16 bases between. The CDR3 loop reads CSATAGASEQFF. The CDR3 coding sequence is TGCAGCGCCACCGCGGGGGCCAGTGAGCAGTTCTTC.

The chain couples TRBV7-2 to TRBJ2-6; 11 positions match TRBD1. V lost 5 bases and J lost 9; bases outside the gene matches: 6. The germline V gene has CDR1 SGHTA and CDR2 FQGNSA. The CDR3 has 15 amino acids. The CDR3 spells CASSPGTGGYNVLTF. DNA of the CDR3: TGTGCCAGCAGCCCTGGGACAGGGGGGTACAACGTCCTGACTTTC.

The chain employs TRBV6-6 and TRBJ2-3; tentative D call: TRBD2 (5 bases). V shed 6 bases and J shed 4 bases, with 14 bases lying between them. Germline V lookup: CDR1 MNHNY, CDR2 SVGAGI (reference sequence). The CDR3 has 14 amino acids. The CDR3 reads CASSYGLLSDTQYF. CDR3 in DNA: TGTGCCAGCAGCTATGGACTTCTTTCAGATACGCAGTATTTT.

About this clone: One end of the junction does not line up with germline, which may come from a read error. The chain carries TRBV5-1 and TRBJ2-1; D is perhaps TRBD2 (5 bases). Germline CDR1 and CDR2: SGHRS and YFSETQ. This CDR3 is built from 12 residues. In DNA, the CDR3 is TGCGCCAGCAGGCAAGAGGTGGGTCGGGGTGTCTTC. Translated: CASRQEVGRGVF.